This T cell receptor beta chain was recorded in a study of Graves' ophthalmopathy and Graves' hyperthyroidism. At the level of the study: Over 18 months of follow-up, stable hyperthyroidism required that no ophthalmopathy appear.

Other autoimmune diseases, uncontrolled infections, pregnancy or lactation excluded patients from enrollment. The table lists this clonotype with many counts. A read error may produce the germline difference seen at one junction end. The CDR3 has 15 residues. Germline values: CDR1 SSHAT, CDR2 FNYEAQ (reference sequence). RNA transcripts were the source from which TCR beta CDR3 regions were amplified. Second-round multiplex PCR came after a first-round RT-PCR that employed HTBI primers. TCRdb ran MiXCR on the multiplex PCR reads and lists one entry per CDR3 protein. Altogether around 520,000 distinct CDR3 sequences are present, about 35% being singletons, with the ten largest covering 3.5% to 4.5%.

This chain joins TRBV7-7 and TRBJ2-5, with D perhaps matching TRBD1 (6 bases). Sequencing was performed on peripheral blood or thyroid tissue (not recorded which). The clonotype originates from an adult man with Graves' hyperthyroidism. The CDR3 coding sequence is TGTGCTAGCAGCTTAGGGACAATAAGAGGGGAGACCCAGTACTTC. The encoded protein is CASSLGTIRGETQYF.